In this sample, the clone carrying this T cell receptor (beta chain) is medium-sized. The antigen remains unidentified. The data were produced by immunoSEQ multiplex PCR, yet TCRdb's version contains in-frame clones alone and is incomplete. The sample includes about 13,000 clones, roughly 50% of them seen just once. The record originates from a study of siplizumab effects on memory and regulatory T cells. Study-wide points: Proliferating siplizumab-culture Treg suppressive function went unconfirmed.

A 37°C coculture lasting 6 to 7 days was applied to the mixed lymphocyte reaction cells. Specimen: CFSE-low (dividing) CD4+ T cells sorted from an allogeneic mixed lymphocyte reaction. The clonotype comes from a human donor in good health; the cells came from an allogeneic mixed lymphocyte reaction.

CDR3 DNA sequence: TGTGCCAGCAGCTTATCAGGAAATCAGCCCCAGCATTTT. Residues: CASSLSGNQPQHF. The chain has TRBV7-9 and TRBJ1-5; D is unclear. Trimming shortened V by 2 bases and J by 4 bases, and 6 bases separated the two germline ends. There are 13 residues in the CDR3. CDR1 and CDR2 (germline): SEHNR, FQNEAQ (reference sequence).